This T cell receptor (beta chain) originates from a study of patients and donors after allogeneic stem cell transplantation. TCRdb redid the calling of the RT-PCR reads with MiXCR, one entry per CDR3 protein. This table has approximately 140,000 distinct CDR3 sequences, approximately 35% appearing once. From germline, CDR1 is PRHDT and CDR2 FYEKMQ (reference sequence). Trimming stripped 4 bases from V and 0 bases from J, with 16 bases between. The CDR3 consists of 17 residues. The source material was blood, either unsorted or a sorted T cell fraction (not recorded which). This sequence originates from a human donor who was either an allogeneic HSCT recipient or a stem cell or donor lymphocyte infusion donor (not recorded which). It is not recorded whose cells these are; they may come from a transplant donor. V and J are TRBV13 and TRBJ1-3; possibly TRBD1 for D (5 bases). The CDR3 protein is CASSSELGTPSGNTIYF. In DNA, the CDR3 is TGTGCCAGCAGCTCAGAACTAGGGACCCCCTCTGGAAACACCATATATTTT.